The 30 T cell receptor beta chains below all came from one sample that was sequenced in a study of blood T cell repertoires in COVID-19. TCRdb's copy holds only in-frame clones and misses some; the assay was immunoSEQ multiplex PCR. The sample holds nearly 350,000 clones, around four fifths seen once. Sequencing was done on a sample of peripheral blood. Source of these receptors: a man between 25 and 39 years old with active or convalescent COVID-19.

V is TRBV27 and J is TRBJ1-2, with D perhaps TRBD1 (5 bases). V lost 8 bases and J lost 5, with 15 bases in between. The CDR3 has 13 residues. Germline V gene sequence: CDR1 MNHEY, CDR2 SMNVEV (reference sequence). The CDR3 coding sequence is TGTGCCAGCTGGGCCGAGGAGGGGTATGGCTACACCTTC. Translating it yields CASWAEEGYGYTF.

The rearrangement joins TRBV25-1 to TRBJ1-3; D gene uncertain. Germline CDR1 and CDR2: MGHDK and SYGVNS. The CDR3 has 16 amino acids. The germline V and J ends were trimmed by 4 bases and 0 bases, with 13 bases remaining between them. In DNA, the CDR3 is TGTGCCAGCAGTGGCCAAAGCGCGAGCTCTGGAAACACCATATATTTT. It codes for CASSGQSASSGNTIYF.

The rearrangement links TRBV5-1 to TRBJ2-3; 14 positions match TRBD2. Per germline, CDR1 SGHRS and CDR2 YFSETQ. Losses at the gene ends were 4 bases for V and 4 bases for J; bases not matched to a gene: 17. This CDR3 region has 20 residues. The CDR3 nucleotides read TGCGCCAGCAGCACAACAACCGGGACTAGCGGGAGATGGGTCGCAGATACGCAGTATTTT. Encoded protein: CASSTTTGTSGRWVADTQYF.

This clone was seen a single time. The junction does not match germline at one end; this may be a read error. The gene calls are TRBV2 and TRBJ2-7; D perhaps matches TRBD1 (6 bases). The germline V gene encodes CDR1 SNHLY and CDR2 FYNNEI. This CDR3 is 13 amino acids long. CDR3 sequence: CASSPRGQFLRDF. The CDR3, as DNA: TGTGCCAGCAGTCCCCGTGGACAGTTTTTGAGGGACTTC.

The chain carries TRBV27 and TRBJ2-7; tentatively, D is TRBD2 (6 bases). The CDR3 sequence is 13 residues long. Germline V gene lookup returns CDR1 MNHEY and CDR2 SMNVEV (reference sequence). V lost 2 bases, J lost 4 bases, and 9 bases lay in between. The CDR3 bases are TGTGCCAGCAGTTTACGGAGGGGTTACGAGCAGTACTTC. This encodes CASSLRRGYEQYF.

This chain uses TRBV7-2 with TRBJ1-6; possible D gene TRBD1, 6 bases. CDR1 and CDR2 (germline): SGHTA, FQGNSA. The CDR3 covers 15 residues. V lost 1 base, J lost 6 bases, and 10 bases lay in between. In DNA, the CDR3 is TGTGCCAGCAGCTTAGTGCAGGGGCGTAATTCACCCCTCCACTTT. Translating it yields CASSLVQGRNSPLHF.

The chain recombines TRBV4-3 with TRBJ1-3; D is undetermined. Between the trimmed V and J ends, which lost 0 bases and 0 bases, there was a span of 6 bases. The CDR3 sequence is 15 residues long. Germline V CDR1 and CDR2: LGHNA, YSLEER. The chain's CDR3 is CASSQDSSSGNTIYF. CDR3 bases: TGCGCCAGCAGCCAAGACTCGAGCTCTGGAAACACCATATATTTT.

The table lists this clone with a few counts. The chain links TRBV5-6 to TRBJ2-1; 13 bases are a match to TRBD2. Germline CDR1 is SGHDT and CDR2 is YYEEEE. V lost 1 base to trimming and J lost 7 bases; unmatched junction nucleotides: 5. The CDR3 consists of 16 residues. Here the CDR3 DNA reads TGTGCCAGCAGCTTGACTAGCGGGAGGGGAGAAAATGAGCAGTTCTTC. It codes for CASSLTSGRGENEQFF.

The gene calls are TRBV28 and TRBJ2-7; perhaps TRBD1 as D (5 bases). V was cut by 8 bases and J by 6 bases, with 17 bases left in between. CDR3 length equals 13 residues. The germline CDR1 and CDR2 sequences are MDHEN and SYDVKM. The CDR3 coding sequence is TGTGCCAGCCTAATCCAGGGTACGGGCGAGCAGTACTTC. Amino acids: CASLIQGTGEQYF. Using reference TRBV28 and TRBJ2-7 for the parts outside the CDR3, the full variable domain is DVKVTQSSRYLVKRTGEKVFLECVQDMDHENMFWYRQDPGLGLRLIYFSYDVKMKEKGDIPEGYSVSREKKERFSLILESASTNQTSMYLCASLIQGTGEQYFGPGTRLTVT.

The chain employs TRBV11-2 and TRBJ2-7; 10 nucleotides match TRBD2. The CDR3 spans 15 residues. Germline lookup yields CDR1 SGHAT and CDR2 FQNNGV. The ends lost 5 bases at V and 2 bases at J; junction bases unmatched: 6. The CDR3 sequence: CASSPELAGTYEQYF. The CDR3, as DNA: TGTGCCAGCAGCCCTGAACTAGCGGGAACCTACGAGCAGTACTTC.

DNA for the CDR3: TGTGCCAGCAGCCCTCCGGGCGGGAGGGCCTACGAGCAGTACTTC. Protein product: CASSPPGGRAYEQYF. The V gene is TRBV5-4, the J gene TRBJ2-7, with 9 bases that match TRBD2. In germline, CDR1 is SGHNT, CDR2 YYREEE (reference sequence). With V trimmed by 4 bases and J by 2 bases, 7 bases remained unmatched. The CDR3 runs to 15 residues.

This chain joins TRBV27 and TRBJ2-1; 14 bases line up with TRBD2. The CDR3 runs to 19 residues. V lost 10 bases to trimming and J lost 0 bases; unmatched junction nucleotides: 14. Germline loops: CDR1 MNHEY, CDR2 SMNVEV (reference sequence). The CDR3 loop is CATSPPGLAGESSYNEQFF. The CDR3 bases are TGTGCCACCTCCCCCCCGGGACTAGCGGGGGAGAGCTCCTACAATGAGCAGTTCTTC.

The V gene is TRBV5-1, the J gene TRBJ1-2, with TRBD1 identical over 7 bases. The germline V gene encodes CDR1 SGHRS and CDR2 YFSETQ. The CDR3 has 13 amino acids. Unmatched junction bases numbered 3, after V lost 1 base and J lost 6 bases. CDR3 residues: CASSLPGTDGYTF. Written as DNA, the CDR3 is TGCGCCAGCAGCTTGCCCGGGACAGATGGCTACACCTTC.

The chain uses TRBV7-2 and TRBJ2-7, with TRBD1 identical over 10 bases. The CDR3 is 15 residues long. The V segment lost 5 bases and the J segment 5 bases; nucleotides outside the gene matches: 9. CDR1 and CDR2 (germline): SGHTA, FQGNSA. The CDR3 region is CASSPPGTGDHEQYF. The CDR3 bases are TGTGCCAGCAGCCCCCCCGGGACAGGGGATCACGAGCAGTACTTC. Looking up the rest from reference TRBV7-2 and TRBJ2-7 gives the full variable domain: GAGVSQSPSNKVTEKGKDVELRCDPISGHTALYWYRQSLGQGLEFLIYFQGNSAPDKSGLPSDRFSAERTGGSVSTLTIQRTQQEDSAVYLCASSPPGTGDHEQYFGPGTRLTVT.

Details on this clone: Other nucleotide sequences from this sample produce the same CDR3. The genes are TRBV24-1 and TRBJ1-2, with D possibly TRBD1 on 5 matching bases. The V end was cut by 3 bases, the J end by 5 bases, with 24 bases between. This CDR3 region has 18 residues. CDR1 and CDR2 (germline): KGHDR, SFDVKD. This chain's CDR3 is CATSDTDRSTFLRYGYTF. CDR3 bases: TGTGCCACCAGTGATACCGACAGATCAACATTCTTAAGGTATGGCTACACCTTC.

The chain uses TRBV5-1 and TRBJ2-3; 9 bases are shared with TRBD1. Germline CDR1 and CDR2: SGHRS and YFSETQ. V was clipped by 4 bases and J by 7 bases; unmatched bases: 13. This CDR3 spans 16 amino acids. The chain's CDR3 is CASSPGQGVGLNTQYF. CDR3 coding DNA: TGCGCCAGCAGCCCGGGACAGGGTGTGGGTTTGAATACGCAGTATTTT.

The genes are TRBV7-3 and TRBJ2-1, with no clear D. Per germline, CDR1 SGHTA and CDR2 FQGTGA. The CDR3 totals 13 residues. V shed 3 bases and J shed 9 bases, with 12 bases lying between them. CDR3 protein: CASSFQTAGEQFF. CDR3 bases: TGTGCCAGCAGCTTTCAAACGGCAGGTGAGCAGTTCTTC. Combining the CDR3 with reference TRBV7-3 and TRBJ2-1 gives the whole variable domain GAGVSQTPSNKVTEKGKYVELRCDPISGHTALYWYRQSLGQGPEFLIYFQGTGAADDSGLPNDRFFAVRPEGSVSTLKIQRTERGDSAVYLCASSFQTAGEQFFGPGTRLTVL.

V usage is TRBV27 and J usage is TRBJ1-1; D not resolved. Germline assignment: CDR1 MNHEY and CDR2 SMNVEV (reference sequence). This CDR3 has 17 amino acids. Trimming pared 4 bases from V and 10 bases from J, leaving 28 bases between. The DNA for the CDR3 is TGTGCCAGCAGTTCAATCCTACTTAAACGAGGAGCCGCGGGAGCTTTCTTT. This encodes CASSSILLKRGAAGAFF.

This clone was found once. CDR3 amino acids: CAWSVGGDGYTF. In DNA, the CDR3 is TGTGCCTGGAGTGTCGGGGGAGATGGCTACACCTTC. The chain employs TRBV30 and TRBJ1-2, with D maybe TRBD1 (5 bases). In germline, CDR1 is GTSNPN, CDR2 SVGIG (reference sequence). The CDR3 loop spans 12 amino acids. Trimming took 0 bases from V and 6 from J, leaving 8 bases between them.

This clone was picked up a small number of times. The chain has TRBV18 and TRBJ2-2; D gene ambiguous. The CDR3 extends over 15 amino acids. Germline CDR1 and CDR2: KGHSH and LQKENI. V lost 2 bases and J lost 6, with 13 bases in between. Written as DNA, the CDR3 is TGTGCCAGCTCACCAGGAGAAGGCGCTCCCGGGGAGCTGTTTTTT. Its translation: CASSPGEGAPGELFF.

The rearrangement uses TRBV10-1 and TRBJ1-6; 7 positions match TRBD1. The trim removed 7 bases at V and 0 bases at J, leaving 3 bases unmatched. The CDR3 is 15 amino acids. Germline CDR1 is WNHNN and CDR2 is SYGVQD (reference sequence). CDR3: CASIGQDSYNSPLHF. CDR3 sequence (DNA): TGCGCCAGCATCGGACAGGACTCCTATAATTCACCCCTCCACTTT.

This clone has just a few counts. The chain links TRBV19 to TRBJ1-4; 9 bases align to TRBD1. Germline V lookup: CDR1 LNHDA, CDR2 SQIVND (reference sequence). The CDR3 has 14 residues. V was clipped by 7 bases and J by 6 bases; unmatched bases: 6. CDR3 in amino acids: CASTPGQGDEKLFF. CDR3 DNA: TGTGCCAGTACCCCGGGACAGGGAGATGAAAAACTGTTTTTT.

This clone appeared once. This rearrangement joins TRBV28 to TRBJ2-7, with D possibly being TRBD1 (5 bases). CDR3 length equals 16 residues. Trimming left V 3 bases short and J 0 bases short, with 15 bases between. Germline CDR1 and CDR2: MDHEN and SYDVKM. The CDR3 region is CASSFLYRTTSYEQYF. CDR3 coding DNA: TGTGCCAGCAGTTTTCTGTATCGGACAACCTCCTACGAGCAGTACTTC.

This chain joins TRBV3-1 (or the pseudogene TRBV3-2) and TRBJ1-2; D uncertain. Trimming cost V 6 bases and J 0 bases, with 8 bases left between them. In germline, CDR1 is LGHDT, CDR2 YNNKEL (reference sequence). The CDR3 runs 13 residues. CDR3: CASSPRPNYGYTF. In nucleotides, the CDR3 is TGTGCCAGCAGTCCTAGACCTAACTATGGCTACACCTTC.

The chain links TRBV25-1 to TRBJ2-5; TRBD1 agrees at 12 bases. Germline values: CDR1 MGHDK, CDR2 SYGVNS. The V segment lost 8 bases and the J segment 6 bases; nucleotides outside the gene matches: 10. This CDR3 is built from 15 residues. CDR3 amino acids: CASGFGTGGAKTQYF. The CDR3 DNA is TGTGCCAGCGGGTTTGGGACAGGGGGCGCGAAGACCCAGTACTTC. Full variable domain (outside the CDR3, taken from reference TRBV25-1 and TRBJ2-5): EADIYQTPRYLVIGTGKKITLECSQTMGHDKMYWYQQDPGMELHLIHYSYGVNSTEKGDLSSESTVSRIRTEHFPLTLESARPSHTSQYLCASGFGTGGAKTQYFGPGTRLLVL.

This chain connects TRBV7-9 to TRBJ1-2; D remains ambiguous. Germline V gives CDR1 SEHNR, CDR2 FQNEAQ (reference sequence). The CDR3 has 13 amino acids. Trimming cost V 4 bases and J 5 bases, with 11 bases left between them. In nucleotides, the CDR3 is TGTGCCAGCAGCTCAGCGGGCGGGTATGGCTACACCTTC. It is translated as CASSSAGGYGYTF.

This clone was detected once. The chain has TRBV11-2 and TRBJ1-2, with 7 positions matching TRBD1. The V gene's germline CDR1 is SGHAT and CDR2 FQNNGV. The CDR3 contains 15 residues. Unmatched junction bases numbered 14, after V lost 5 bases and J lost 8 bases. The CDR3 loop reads CASSPLRGPSRGYTF. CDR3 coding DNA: TGTGCCAGCAGCCCCTTAAGGGGGCCTTCGCGGGGCTACACCTTC.

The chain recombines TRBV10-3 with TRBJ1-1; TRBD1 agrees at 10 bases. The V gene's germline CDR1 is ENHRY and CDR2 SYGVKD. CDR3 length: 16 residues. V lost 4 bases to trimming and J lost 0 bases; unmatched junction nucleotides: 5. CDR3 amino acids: CAISGVGQGLNTEAFF. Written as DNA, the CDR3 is TGTGCCATCAGTGGTGTGGGACAGGGGTTGAACACTGAAGCTTTCTTT.

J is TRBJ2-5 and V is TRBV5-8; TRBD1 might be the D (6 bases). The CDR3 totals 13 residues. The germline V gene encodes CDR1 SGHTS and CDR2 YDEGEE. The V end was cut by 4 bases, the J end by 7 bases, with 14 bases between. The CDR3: CASSPGHRWTQYF. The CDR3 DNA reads TGTGCCAGCAGCCCGGGACATCGGTGGACCCAGTACTTC. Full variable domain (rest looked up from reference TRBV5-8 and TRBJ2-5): EAGVTQSPTHLIKTRGQQATLRCSPISGHTSVYWYQQALGLGLQFLLWYDEGEERNRGNFPPRFSGRQFPNYSSELNVNALELEDSALYLCASSPGHRWTQYFGPGTRLLVL.

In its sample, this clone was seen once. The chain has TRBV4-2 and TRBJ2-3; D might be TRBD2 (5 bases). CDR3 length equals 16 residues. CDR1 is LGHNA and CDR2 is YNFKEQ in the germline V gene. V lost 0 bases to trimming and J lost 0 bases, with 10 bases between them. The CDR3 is CASSQDTGRSTDTQYF. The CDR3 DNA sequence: TGTGCCAGCAGCCAAGATACGGGGAGAAGCACAGATACGCAGTATTTT.